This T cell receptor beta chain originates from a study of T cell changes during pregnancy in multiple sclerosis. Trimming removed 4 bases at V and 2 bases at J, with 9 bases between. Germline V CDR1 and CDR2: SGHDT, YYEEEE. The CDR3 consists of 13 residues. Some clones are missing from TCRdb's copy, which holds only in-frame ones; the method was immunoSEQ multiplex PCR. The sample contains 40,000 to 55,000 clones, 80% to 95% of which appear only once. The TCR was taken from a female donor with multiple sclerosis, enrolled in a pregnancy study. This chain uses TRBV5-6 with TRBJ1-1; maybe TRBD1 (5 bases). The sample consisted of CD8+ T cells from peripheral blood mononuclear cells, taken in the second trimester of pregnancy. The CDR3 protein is CASSLTVNTEAFF. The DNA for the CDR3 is TGTGCCAGCAGCCTGACAGTAAACACTGAAGCTTTCTTT. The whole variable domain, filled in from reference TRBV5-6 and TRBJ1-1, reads DAGVTQSPTHLIKTRGQQVTLRCSPKSGHDTVSWYQQALGQGPQFIFQYYEEEERQRGNFPDRFSGHQFPNYSSELNVNALLLGDSALYLCASSLTVNTEAFFGQGTRLTVV.